This TCR beta chain derives from a study of blood T cell repertoires in COVID-19. The overall study: From T cells, B-cell-depleted T cells, or PBMCs came the material, which was cDNA or gDNA.

The V gene end was trimmed by 0 bases and the J gene end by 3 bases; junction bases not matched to a gene: 5. This CDR3 contains 16 residues. Germline CDR1 SGDLS, CDR2 YYNGEE. The method was immunoSEQ multiplex PCR; TCRdb's version includes in-frame clones alone and lacks a portion of them. The data hold some 180,000 clones, with about 80% observed a single time. This clonotype was obtained from a man aged 55 to 70 who had been exposed to COVID-19. Source material: PBMCs or T cells enriched from blood (not recorded which). The gene calls are TRBV9 and TRBJ1-2, with 10 nucleotides matching TRBD1. The DNA for the CDR3 is TGTGCCAGCAGCGTAGCCGACAGGGGGCAAGACTATGGCTACACCTTC. Translated, it gives CASSVADRGQDYGYTF. The full variable domain, its missing parts supplied by reference TRBV9 and TRBJ1-2, is DSGVTQTPKHLITATGQRVTLRCSPRSGDLSVYWYQQSLDQGLQFLIQYYNGEERAKGNILERFSAQQFPDLHSELNLSSLELGDSALYFCASSVADRGQDYGYTFGSGTRLTVV.